Below are 21 T cell receptor beta chains sequenced from a single sample in a study of T cell responses to AZD1222 COVID-19 vaccine. The protocol was immunoSEQ multiplex PCR, while the TCRdb copy is restricted to in-frame clones and leaves out a portion. Of over 140,000 clones listed, more than 85% were seen once; the top ten hold around 3.5%. The material sequenced was peripheral blood, taken 28 days after the second AZD1222 dose. The receptors originated from an adult who received the AZD1222 COVID-19 vaccine.

This clone was observed once. V and J are TRBV10-2 and TRBJ2-1; the D call may be TRBD1 or TRBD2 (7 bases each). CDR3 length equals 14 residues. V was trimmed by 5 bases and J by 9 bases, leaving 17 bases between them. Germline values: CDR1 WSHSY, CDR2 SAAADI. As DNA, the CDR3 is TGCGCCAGCAGTTCAGGGGGAGGGCCGGCTGAGCAGTTCTTC. It codes for CASSSGGGPAEQFF.

The J gene is TRBJ2-1, the V gene TRBV6-6; no reliable D call. Germline CDR1 MNHNY, CDR2 SVGAGI (reference sequence). This CDR3 spans 13 amino acids. Trimming removed 7 bases from V and 8 bases from J, with 15 bases in between. The DNA for the CDR3 is TGTGCCAGCACTCCATCGGAGACCTATGAGCAGTTCTTC. Its translation: CASTPSETYEQFF.

The chain combines TRBV13 with TRBJ2-3, with 7 bases lining up with TRBD2. Germline trimming cut 4 bases from V and 4 bases from J; bases unmatched to any gene: 17. From germline, CDR1 is PRHDT and CDR2 FYEKMQ (reference sequence). The CDR3 is 18 amino acids. Here the CDR3 DNA reads TGTGCCAGCAGCTCGATTGAGGGTTCTAGCGGAGACCCAGATACGCAGTATTTT. Encoded protein: CASSSIEGSSGDPDTQYF.

This sequence joins TRBV3-1 (or the pseudogene TRBV3-2) and TRBJ2-7; D may correspond to TRBD1 or TRBD2 (5 bases each). The CDR3 loop spans 14 amino acids. Germline loops: CDR1 LGHDT, CDR2 YNNKEL (reference sequence). Trimming left V 4 bases short and J 5 bases short, with 15 bases between. CDR3 DNA sequence: TGTGCCAGCAGCCTCCTGGGACCGCTTAACGAGCAGTACTTC. Encoded protein: CASSLLGPLNEQYF.

The V gene is TRBV6-5, the J gene TRBJ2-1; 9 bases map to TRBD2. The germline V gene has CDR1 MNHEY and CDR2 SVGAGI. V lost 0 bases to trimming and J lost 7 bases; unmatched junction nucleotides: 7. The CDR3 totals 16 residues. Here the CDR3 DNA reads TGTGCCAGCAGTTACTCTGGTCTAGCGGGACGAAATGAGCAGTTCTTC. This codes for CASSYSGLAGRNEQFF.

J is TRBJ1-4 and V is TRBV28; no firm D call. The CDR3 is 13 residues long. The germline CDR1 and CDR2 sequences are MDHEN and SYDVKM. V dropped 5 bases and J dropped 10 bases, with 14 bases sitting between them. The CDR3 coding sequence is TGTGCCAGCAGTCCGGACGGCGTGGTAAAACTGTTTTTT. Protein product: CASSPDGVVKLFF.

The chain uses TRBV10-3 and TRBJ1-5, with D perhaps matching TRBD1 (5 bases). Germline assignment: CDR1 ENHRY and CDR2 SYGVKD. The CDR3 covers 13 residues. Trimming stripped 3 bases from V and 7 bases from J, with 10 bases between. This CDR3 is CAISDRVSQPQHF. CDR3 coding DNA: TGTGCCATCAGTGACAGGGTGAGCCAGCCCCAGCATTTT.

This chain joins TRBV5-8 and TRBJ2-1, with 8 bases aligning to TRBD2. Germline trimming cut 4 bases from V and 0 bases from J; bases unmatched to any gene: 6. Germline lookup yields CDR1 SGHTS and CDR2 YDEGEE. The CDR3 extends over 16 amino acids. The CDR3 here is CASSPPGLGSYNEQFF. The CDR3 DNA follows: TGTGCCAGCAGCCCCCCGGGACTAGGCTCCTACAATGAGCAGTTCTTC.

This chain uses TRBV3-1 (or the pseudogene TRBV3-2) with TRBJ2-3; 11 positions match TRBD1. CDR3 length equals 17 residues. CDR1 is LGHDT and CDR2 is YNNKEL in the germline V gene (reference sequence). V lost 4 bases to trimming and J lost 1 base; unmatched junction nucleotides: 7. CDR3 sequence (DNA): TGTGCCAGCAGCCCAGGGACAGGGGGAAGAGGCACAGATACGCAGTATTTT. It yields the protein CASSPGTGGRGTDTQYF.

The rearrangement uses TRBV19 and TRBJ2-6; tentative D call: TRBD2 (5 bases). Between the trimmed V and J ends, which lost 3 bases and 2 bases, there was a span of 8 bases. Germline CDR1 reads LNHDA; CDR2 reads SQIVND (reference sequence). There are 15 residues in the CDR3. The CDR3: CASSILRAGANVLTF. The CDR3 DNA sequence: TGTGCCAGTAGTATTTTGAGGGCTGGGGCCAACGTCCTGACTTTC.

The gene calls are TRBV7-2 and TRBJ2-7; TRBD1 agrees at 7 bases. This CDR3 is 15 amino acids long. CDR1 is SGHTA and CDR2 is FQGNSA in the germline V gene. Germline trimming cut 0 bases from V and 4 bases from J; bases unmatched to any gene: 6. CDR3 DNA: TGTGCCAGCAGCTTAGCGTCGGGACAGCCTTACGAGCAGTACTTC. Translated: CASSLASGQPYEQYF.

This clone has more than one count but fewer than ten. This chain links TRBV2 with TRBJ2-2; TRBD2 might be the D (5 bases). The V gene's germline CDR1 is SNHLY and CDR2 FYNNEI. The CDR3 extends over 15 amino acids. V was cut by 4 bases and J by 0 bases, with 9 bases left in between. CDR3 protein: CASSVGSANTGELFF. In nucleotides, the CDR3 is TGTGCCAGCAGTGTGGGTAGCGCGAACACCGGGGAGCTGTTTTTT.

The chain carries TRBV9 and TRBJ2-6; TRBD2 matches at 13 bases. V gave up 0 bases and J gave up 0 bases; unmatched junction bases: 0. CDR3 length: 18 amino acids. Germline lookup yields CDR1 SGDLS and CDR2 YYNGEE. The CDR3 here is CASSVGTSGSSGANVLTF. CDR3 sequence (DNA): TGTGCCAGCAGCGTAGGGACTAGCGGGAGCTCTGGGGCCAACGTCCTGACTTTC.

The genes are TRBV16 and TRBJ1-1; D may be TRBD1 (6 bases). This CDR3 region has 17 residues. Germline V gene lookup returns CDR1 KGHSY and CDR2 FQNENV. Trimming removed 0 bases at V and 1 base at J, with 15 bases between. CDR3 sequence (DNA): TGTGCCAGCAGCCAATCTCTGACAGGACCACAGAACACTGAAGCTTTCTTT. It yields the protein CASSQSLTGPQNTEAFF.

The chain links TRBV7-8 to TRBJ2-2; D might be TRBD1 (5 bases). CDR1 and CDR2 from the germline V gene are SGHVS and FQNEAQ. V gave up 5 bases and J gave up 6 bases, with 10 bases separating them. CDR3 length: 13 residues. The CDR3 DNA follows: TGTGCCAGCAGCAACCCAGGGCCCGGGGAGCTGTTTTTT. Protein sequence: CASSNPGPGELFF. The whole variable domain, filled in from reference TRBV7-8 and TRBJ2-2, reads GAGVSQSPRYKVAKRGQDVALRCDPISGHVSLFWYQQALGQGPEFLTYFQNEAQLDKSGLPSDRFFAERPEGSVSTLKIQRTQQEDSAVYLCASSNPGPGELFFGEGSRLTVL.

This rearrangement joins TRBV19 to TRBJ2-5; 10 positions agree with TRBD1. The CDR3 runs 15 residues. Germline V gives CDR1 LNHDA, CDR2 SQIVND (reference sequence). With 5 bases clipped from V and 4 bases from J, the junction kept 7 bases outside the gene matches. Written as DNA, the CDR3 is TGTGCCAGTAGTTCAGACAGGGGGCGATCAGAGACCCAGTACTTC. Its protein is CASSSDRGRSETQYF.

This rearrangement joins TRBV25-1 to TRBJ1-4, with D uncertain. From germline, CDR1 is MGHDK and CDR2 SYGVNS. The V and J ends lost 1 base and 4 bases respectively, with 7 bases between them. This CDR3 is 14 amino acids long. The CDR3 sequence is CASSESVINEKLFF. DNA for the CDR3: TGTGCCAGCAGTGAATCTGTGATTAATGAAAAACTGTTTTTT.

The V gene is TRBV5-5, the J gene TRBJ2-3; 9 positions agree with TRBD2. Germline V gene lookup returns CDR1 SGHKS and CDR2 YYEKEE (reference sequence). The CDR3 is 16 residues long. Germline trimming cut 4 bases from V and 2 bases from J; bases unmatched to any gene: 8. CDR3 nucleotides: TGTGCCAGCAGCCCAACCCCTAGCGGGACCACAGATACGCAGTATTTT. This gives the protein CASSPTPSGTTDTQYF. Using reference TRBV5-5 and TRBJ2-3 for the parts outside the CDR3, the full variable domain is DAGVTQSPTHLIKTRGQQVTLRCSPISGHKSVSWYQQVLGQGPQFIFQYYEKEERGRGNFPDRFSARQFPNYSSELNVNALLLGDSALYLCASSPTPSGTTDTQYFGPGTRLTVL.

V gene TRBV10-1 combines with J gene TRBJ2-7; 7 bases agree with TRBD2. V lost 3 bases, J lost 2 bases, and 7 bases stayed unmatched. CDR3 length equals 15 residues. Germline V gene sequence: CDR1 WNHNN, CDR2 SYGVQD (reference sequence). This CDR3 reads CASSEGSSGTYEQYF. The CDR3 nucleotides are TGCGCCAGCAGTGAAGGGTCTAGCGGCACCTACGAGCAGTACTTC.

The V call is TRBV29-1, the J call TRBJ1-1; the D gene is possibly TRBD1 (5 bases). Germline V gives CDR1 SQVTM, CDR2 ANQGSEA. The germline V and J ends were trimmed by 6 bases and 4 bases, with 24 bases remaining between them. The CDR3 runs to 16 residues. The CDR3 DNA reads as TGCAGCGTGACGTACAGGACTCGCAATTCCGGCACTGAAGCTTTCTTT. Amino acids: CSVTYRTRNSGTEAFF.

The chain couples TRBV9 to TRBJ1-1; no definite D call. Germline-derived CDR1 and CDR2 are SGDLS and YYNGEE. Trimming left V 4 bases short and J 4 bases short, with 14 bases between. This CDR3 has 14 residues. The CDR3 protein is CASSPNEGSTEAFF. The CDR3 DNA reads TGTGCCAGCAGCCCCAATGAAGGGAGCACTGAAGCTTTCTTT.